The rows below give T cell receptor beta chains drawn from one sample of a study of regulatory T cells in long-lasting Graves disease. TCRdb recomputed calls from the multiplex PCR reads with MiXCR, one row per CDR3 protein. The table records roughly 610,000 distinct CDR3 sequences, about 16% of them present only once. These same records also appear under a second study, on T cells in Graves' hyperthyroidism and ophthalmopathy.

Source: peripheral blood mononuclear cells (PBMCs), taken at new diagnosis, from a patient treated with antithyroid drugs. The receptors shown here come from a man younger than 35 with Graves disease. The conserved cysteine and the conserved F or W are not part of the CDR3 here. The order of the fields is clone size, J gene, V gene, CDR3 protein. The listing skips clone size in some rows; elsewhere it reads once, few, many or a size class.

>few|TRBJ2-7|TRBV12-3/TRBV12-4
ASSLGSSITD
>NA|TRBJ1-2|TRBV7-9
ASSWGRGDGYT
>many|TRBJ2-7|TRBV9
ASSRFRGQGLEQY
>many|TRBJ2-7|TRBV3-1
ASSQVLAGSSYEQY
>many|TRBJ1-1|TRBV2
ASSDRKGTEAF
>few|TRBJ1-2|TRBV4-1
ASSQDSGSGYGYT
>many|TRBJ1-1|TRBV18
ASSPNSRYTEAF
>many|TRBJ2-3|TRBV2
ASIGLANSDTQY
>many|TRBJ2-3|TRBV6-1
ASRKPAEWTDTQY
>many|TRBJ2-6|TRBV12-3/TRBV12-4
ASSLAGSGANVLT
>many|TRBJ2-1|TRBV6-1
ASSEASWQF
>many|TRBJ2-5|TRBV11-2
ASSRLWRKQETQY
>NA|TRBJ1-6|TRBV15
ATSRGTGNSPLH
>many|TRBJ2-3|TRBV20-1
SASSSGRIDTQY
>many|TRBJ1-5|TRBV12-3/TRBV12-4
ASSLEGSSNQPQH
>many|TRBJ2-2|TRBV6-1
ASRYRNGELF
>few|TRBJ2-1|TRBV10-2
ASEDRGTYNEQF
>NA|TRBJ2-2|TRBV7-6
ASSRTGGNTGELF
>many|TRBJ2-7|TRBV11-1
ASSQQNRDPRYEQY
>NA|TRBJ2-5|TRBV28
ASRPLLAGETQY
>many|TRBJ1-5|TRBV12-3/TRBV12-4
ASSLLENQPQH
>many|TRBJ2-1|TRBV7-9
ASHTGEGNEQF
>many|TRBJ1-1|TRBV28
ASRQIMNTEAF
>NA|TRBJ1-4|TRBV30
AWKEGGGYTNEKLF
>NA|TRBJ2-1|TRBV9
ASSGTGTALYNEQF
>NA|TRBJ1-2|TRBV27
ASVKTGGADGYT
>many|TRBJ2-5|TRBV7-9
ASSLVDPSPAETQY
>NA|TRBJ1-5|TRBV30
AWSYGGPQPQH
>NA|TRBJ1-2|TRBV29-1
SGGGNYGYT
>many|TRBJ1-2|TRBV29-1
SVDSRPPGDYGYT
>NA|TRBJ2-2|TRBV5-1
ASGAGANTGELF
>many|TRBJ2-1|TRBV7-8
ASSLRLGAYGNEQF
>NA|TRBJ1-2|TRBV5-4
AYGGSYGYT
>many|TRBJ1-5|TRBV12-3/TRBV12-4
ASRAKGFYSNQPQH
>many|TRBJ1-6|TRBV28
ASIGQDFSPNSPLH
>many|TRBJ1-2|TRBV20-1
SARDRRGYGYT
>few|TRBJ2-1|TRBV24-1
ATSSGRVYEQF
>many|TRBJ1-1|TRBV7-6
ASSLVARENTEAF
>few|TRBJ1-5|TRBV27
ASSLGGTHQGVQPQH